This entry lists 29 T cell receptor beta chains sequenced from one sample in a study of cytomegalovirus exposure and HLA in healthy donors. Both 60 Vbeta primers and 13 Jbeta primers went into the PCR. The method was immunoSEQ multiplex PCR; TCRdb's version includes in-frame clones alone and lacks a portion of them. The data show about 96,000 clones, approximately 74% seen once. Sequences were obtained from PBMCs. The source of these receptors is a female donor in good health and CMV-seropositive.

V and J are TRBV6-1 and TRBJ1-2; D perhaps matches TRBD1 (6 bases). Germline-derived CDR1 and CDR2 are MNHNS and SASEGT. V was shortened by 10 bases and J by 2 bases, with 17 bases between the two germline ends. This CDR3 has 14 residues. The CDR3 sequence is CATTPGQGNYGYTF. The CDR3 bases are TGTGCCACAACGCCGGGGCAGGGGAACTATGGCTACACCTTC.

Notes on this clone: Other DNA sequences in this sample translate to the same CDR3. The chain carries TRBV7-6 and TRBJ1-5; tentatively, D is TRBD1 (6 bases). Germline CDR1 SGHVS, CDR2 FNYEAQ. CDR3 length: 14 amino acids. With 5 bases removed from V and 6 bases from J, the gap between germline ends came to 14 bases. The CDR3 reads CASSPDIGGQPQHF. CDR3 nucleotides: TGTGCCAGCAGCCCAGACATAGGGGGTCAGCCCCAGCATTTT.

This clone was detected only a few times. V and J are TRBV11-2 and TRBJ2-3; TRBD2 aligns across 8 bases. This CDR3 is 16 amino acids long. Germline lookup yields CDR1 SGHAT and CDR2 FQNNGV. J gave up 3 bases and V 2 bases, and 7 bases lay outside the gene matches. CDR3 protein: CASSLTGGRRTDTQYF. The DNA for the CDR3 is TGTGCCAGCAGCTTAACTGGCGGGAGGAGGACAGATACGCAGTATTTT.

This rearrangement joins TRBV10-3 to TRBJ2-2; 7 nucleotides line up with TRBD1. The CDR3 extends over 15 amino acids. The germline V gene has CDR1 ENHRY and CDR2 SYGVKD. The junction had 6 bases not matched to a gene; V was cut back by 6 bases and J by 2 bases. DNA for the CDR3: TGTGCCATCAGCAACACAGGGGAAAACACCGGGGAGCTGTTTTTT. Residues: CAISNTGENTGELFF.

The chain recombines TRBV9 with TRBJ1-1, with D unresolved. The V end lost 3 bases, the J end lost 5 bases, and 20 bases lay between the germline ends. Germline-derived CDR1 and CDR2 are SGDLS and YYNGEE. The CDR3 runs 16 residues. The chain's CDR3 is CASSALGLGKGTEAFF. The CDR3 nucleotides are TGTGCCAGCAGCGCCTTAGGACTGGGGAAGGGTACTGAAGCTTTCTTT. Full variable domain (missing parts from reference TRBV9 and TRBJ1-1): DSGVTQTPKHLITATGQRVTLRCSPRSGDLSVYWYQQSLDQGLQFLIQYYNGEERAKGNILERFSAQQFPDLHSELNLSSLELGDSALYFCASSALGLGKGTEAFFGQGTRLTVV.

This rearrangement joins TRBV11-2 to TRBJ1-1; possibly TRBD1 for D (6 bases). V was trimmed by 1 base and J by 2 bases, leaving 11 bases between them. The CDR3 consists of 15 residues. The V gene's germline CDR1 is SGHAT and CDR2 FQNNGV. CDR3 DNA sequence: TGTGCCAGCAGCTTAGGGGGGCCGGTAAACACTGAAGCTTTCTTT. Protein: CASSLGGPVNTEAFF.

The chain combines TRBV11-2 with TRBJ2-1, with TRBD1 as a possible D gene (6 bases). The CDR3 spans 15 residues. The V end lost 2 bases, the J end lost 0 bases, and 8 bases lay between the germline ends. The V gene's germline CDR1 is SGHAT and CDR2 FQNNGV. CDR3 in DNA: TGTGCCAGCAGCTTACAGGGGAGCTCCTACAATGAGCAGTTCTTC. This sequence encodes CASSLQGSSYNEQFF. Full variable domain (missing parts from reference TRBV11-2 and TRBJ2-1): EAGVAQSPRYKIIEKRQSVAFWCNPISGHATLYWYQQILGQGPKLLIQFQNNGVVDDSQLPKDRFSAERLKGVDSTLKIQPAKLEDSAVYLCASSLQGSSYNEQFFGPGTRLTVL.

The rearrangement joins TRBV12-5 to TRBJ1-1, with D perhaps TRBD1 (6 bases). There are 16 residues in the CDR3. The germline gives CDR1 LGHNT, CDR2 FRNRAP. Trimming stripped 0 bases from V and 4 bases from J, with 15 bases between. CDR3 bases: TGTGCTAGTGGTTTGGTTAACGACAGGTTCTTCACTGAAGCTTTCTTT. Amino acid sequence: CASGLVNDRFFTEAFF. Full variable domain (outside the CDR3, taken from reference TRBV12-5 and TRBJ1-1): DARVTQTPRHKVTEMGQEVTMRCQPILGHNTVFWYRQTMMQGLELLAYFRNRAPLDDSGMPKDRFSAEMPDATLATLKIQPSEPRDSAVYFCASGLVNDRFFTEAFFGQGTRLTVV.

The chain recombines TRBV29-1 with TRBJ2-1, with unresolved D. Between the trimmed V and J ends, which lost 3 bases and 6 bases, there was a span of 9 bases. This CDR3 comprises 12 residues. Germline V gene sequence: CDR1 SQVTM, CDR2 ANQGSEA. The CDR3 sequence is CSVEVVGNEQFF. CDR3 coding DNA: TGCAGCGTTGAGGTGGTCGGCAATGAGCAGTTCTTC.

This clone appeared once. The chain recombines TRBV11-2 with TRBJ2-5; the D gene is possibly TRBD2 (5 bases). Trimming pared 6 bases from V and 3 bases from J, leaving 17 bases between. CDR3 length: 15 residues. Per germline, CDR1 SGHAT and CDR2 FQNNGV. The CDR3 DNA is TGTGCCAGCAGGAGGAAGCAGCCCGGGGAAGAGACCCAGTACTTC. Its translation is CASRRKQPGEETQYF. Looking up the rest from reference TRBV11-2 and TRBJ2-5 gives the full variable domain: EAGVAQSPRYKIIEKRQSVAFWCNPISGHATLYWYQQILGQGPKLLIQFQNNGVVDDSQLPKDRFSAERLKGVDSTLKIQPAKLEDSAVYLCASRRKQPGEETQYFGPGTRLLVL.

The CDR3 DNA follows: TGTGCCATCAGGGACAGTCTAGAGCAGTACTTC. It specifies CAIRDSLEQYF. The chain carries TRBV10-3 and TRBJ2-7; D possibly corresponds to TRBD1 (6 bases). The length of the CDR3 is 11 residues. CDR1 is ENHRY, CDR2 SYGVKD, per germline. Trimming cost V 6 bases and J 7 bases, with 10 bases left between them.

The chain has TRBV18 and TRBJ1-1; TRBD1 matches 9 bases. This CDR3 is 15 amino acids long. J gave up 1 base and V 3 bases, and 3 bases lay outside the gene matches. CDR1 KGHSH and CDR2 LQKENI come from the germline V gene. The CDR3 is CASSPGTGTNTEAFF. In nucleotides, the CDR3 is TGTGCCAGCTCACCCGGGACAGGGACGAACACTGAAGCTTTCTTT.

The chain's CDR3 is CASSLGDRDYGYTF. The CDR3 region has the DNA TGTGCCAGCAGTTTAGGGGACAGGGACTATGGCTACACCTTC. The chain joins TRBV28 to TRBJ1-2; 9 bases map to TRBD1. Germline V CDR1 and CDR2: MDHEN, SYDVKM. V lost 2 bases, J lost 3 bases, and 1 base stayed unmatched. The CDR3 covers 14 residues.

The chain recombines TRBV9 with TRBJ1-6; 7 bases fit TRBD1. Germline assignment: CDR1 SGDLS and CDR2 YYNGEE. V was pared by 4 bases and J by 7 bases, with 5 bases of the junction left unmatched. The CDR3 runs 14 residues. The CDR3 region has the DNA TGTGCCAGCAGCCAGACAGGGTCGAATTCACCCCTCCACTTT. Its translation is CASSQTGSNSPLHF.

This chain uses TRBV2 with TRBJ1-5, with D perhaps matching TRBD1 (6 bases). V was shortened by 6 bases and J by 4 bases, with 10 bases between the two germline ends. The CDR3 is 13 residues long. Looked up from germline, CDR1 is SNHLY and CDR2 is FYNNEI. This chain's CDR3 is CASSADSNQPQHF. Written as DNA, the CDR3 is TGTGCCAGCAGCGCGGACAGTAATCAGCCCCAGCATTTT. The complete variable domain, with remaining parts taken from reference TRBV2 and TRBJ1-5, reads EPEVTQTPSHQVTQMGQEVILRCVPISNHLYFYWYRQILGQKVEFLVSFYNNEISEKSEIFDDQFSVERPDGSNFTLKIRSTKLEDSAMYFCASSADSNQPQHFGDGTRLSIL.

This chain uses TRBV28 with TRBJ1-1; D is unclear. Germline CDR1 reads MDHEN; CDR2 reads SYDVKM. The CDR3 has 16 amino acids. Trimming took off 0 bases at V and 2 bases at J, with 13 bases between the two ends. CDR3 residues: CASSLWAPNVNTEAFF. Here the CDR3 DNA reads TGTGCCAGCAGTTTATGGGCCCCCAATGTAAACACTGAAGCTTTCTTT.

This clone is a singleton in its sample. The gene calls are TRBV25-1 and TRBJ2-5; TRBD1 matches 9 bases. TRBJ2-7 explains the end of the DNA better; the J call may be wrong. The germline gives CDR1 MGHDK, CDR2 SYGVNS. The CDR3 spans 14 residues. The DNA for the CDR3 is TGTGCCAGCAGCCCGGGACAGGGTAACTACGAGCAGTACTTC. Amino acid sequence: CASSPGQGNYEQYF.

This clone was observed a few times. The rearrangement uses TRBV5-1 and TRBJ2-2; TRBD1 matches at 7 bases. Trimming removed 5 bases from V and 0 bases from J; junction bases left unmatched: 7. Germline CDR1 and CDR2: SGHRS and YFSETQ. This CDR3 has 16 residues. The CDR3 sequence: CASRGGAAANTGELFF. The CDR3 bases are TGCGCCAGCAGAGGGGGCGCCGCCGCGAACACCGGGGAGCTGTTTTTT.

This clone was seen a handful of times. The CDR3 is CASSPLTVNTEAFF. The CDR3 DNA reads as TGCGCCAGCAGCCCCTTAACAGTGAACACTGAAGCTTTCTTT. J is TRBJ1-1 and V is TRBV4-1; D not certain. The V end was cut by 4 bases, the J end by 0 bases, with 9 bases between. CDR1 is MGHRA, CDR2 YSYEKL, per germline. The CDR3 covers 14 residues.

This clone showed up just a few times. The rearrangement uses TRBV12-2 and TRBJ2-3; the DNA was not used to check the table's D call, TRBD1. TRBV12-2 is annotated as a pseudogene. The CDR3 sequence is 19 residues long. The chain's CDR3 is CASRQRGQVLRHITDTQYF. The CDR3 bases are TGTGCAAGTCGCCAAAGGGGACAGGTCCTCCGGCACATCACAGATACGCAGTATTTT.

This clone has more than one count but fewer than ten. The chain links TRBV7-9 to TRBJ2-2; possibly TRBD1 for D (6 bases). V was cut by 5 bases and J by 4 bases, with 14 bases left in between. The CDR3 length is 15 residues. The germline CDR1 and CDR2 sequences are SEHNR and FQNEAQ (reference sequence). The CDR3 loop is CASSIQGTVTGELFF. The DNA of the CDR3 is TGTGCCAGCAGCATCCAGGGGACCGTCACCGGGGAGCTGTTTTTT.

There are a few counts of this clone. The genes are TRBV19 and TRBJ1-2, with D possibly matching TRBD1 (6 bases). V dropped 6 bases and J dropped 6 bases, with 8 bases sitting between them. The V gene's germline CDR1 is LNHDA and CDR2 SQIVND (reference sequence). The CDR3 is 11 residues long. CDR3 coding DNA: TGTGCCAGTAGACGGGACAATGGCTACACCTTC. This sequence encodes CASRRDNGYTF.

The rearrangement uses TRBV29-1 and TRBJ1-2, with a tentative D call TRBD1 (6 bases). The germline V gene encodes CDR1 SQVTM and CDR2 ANQGSEA. V shed 6 bases and J shed 2 bases, with 7 bases lying between them. CDR3 length: 11 amino acids. The CDR3 DNA sequence: TGCAGCGTAGGGACAAACTATGGCTACACCTTC. Its translation: CSVGTNYGYTF.

The chain combines TRBV7-9 with TRBJ1-4; TRBD1 matches at 7 bases. Germline V gene lookup returns CDR1 SEHNR and CDR2 FQNEAQ (reference sequence). The CDR3 has 17 amino acids. The junction had 11 bases not matched to a gene; V was cut back by 5 bases and J by 2 bases. CDR3 sequence: CASSPTPTGTTNEKLFF. The CDR3 nucleotides read TGTGCCAGCAGCCCAACCCCGACAGGGACCACTAATGAAAAACTGTTTTTT.

The V and J genes are TRBV5-1 and TRBJ2-2, with 8 bases identical to TRBD2. The CDR3 contains 19 residues. Germline V gene lookup returns CDR1 SGHRS and CDR2 YFSETQ. The V and J ends lost 2 bases and 2 bases, in that order; junction bases with no gene match: 14. CDR3 sequence: CASSFLPTLSGSNTGELFF. CDR3 sequence (DNA): TGCGCCAGCAGCTTTCTCCCGACGCTAAGCGGGAGCAACACCGGGGAGCTGTTTTTT.

Only a few counts were recorded for this clone. J is TRBJ1-4 and V is TRBV7-8; D may be TRBD1 (6 bases). The CDR3 runs 17 residues. V shed 3 bases and J shed 6 bases, with 20 bases lying between them. The germline V gene encodes CDR1 SGHVS and CDR2 FQNEAQ. The CDR3 protein is CASSLLQGLVEDEKLFF. In DNA form, the CDR3 reads TGTGCCAGCAGCTTGCTGCAGGGGCTGGTCGAGGATGAAAAACTGTTTTTT.

The chain recombines TRBV28 with TRBJ1-4; TRBD1 might be the D (5 bases). V shed 2 bases and J shed 8 bases, with 12 bases lying between them. CDR3 length equals 14 residues. The germline V gene has CDR1 MDHEN and CDR2 SYDVKM. The CDR3 sequence is CASSLHGGYEKLFF. In DNA, the CDR3 is TGTGCCAGCAGTTTACATGGGGGGTACGAAAAACTGTTTTTT.

J is TRBJ2-3 and V is TRBV4-1; D gene ambiguous. V shed 4 bases and J shed 5 bases, with 10 bases lying between them. The length of the CDR3 is 13 residues. Germline V CDR1 and CDR2: MGHRA, YSYEKL. CDR3: CASSPRFVDTQYF. The CDR3 region has the DNA TGCGCCAGCAGCCCTCGGTTTGTAGATACGCAGTATTTT.

This clone was observed a handful of times. In DNA form, the CDR3 reads TGTGCCAGCAGCTTAAGCACAGTCAATGAGCAGTTCTTC. This sequence encodes CASSLSTVNEQFF. This rearrangement joins TRBV11-2 to TRBJ2-1; D not certain. The germline V gene encodes CDR1 SGHAT and CDR2 FQNNGV. This CDR3 is built from 13 residues. Deletions cut 2 bases from V and 6 bases from J, with 8 bases between.